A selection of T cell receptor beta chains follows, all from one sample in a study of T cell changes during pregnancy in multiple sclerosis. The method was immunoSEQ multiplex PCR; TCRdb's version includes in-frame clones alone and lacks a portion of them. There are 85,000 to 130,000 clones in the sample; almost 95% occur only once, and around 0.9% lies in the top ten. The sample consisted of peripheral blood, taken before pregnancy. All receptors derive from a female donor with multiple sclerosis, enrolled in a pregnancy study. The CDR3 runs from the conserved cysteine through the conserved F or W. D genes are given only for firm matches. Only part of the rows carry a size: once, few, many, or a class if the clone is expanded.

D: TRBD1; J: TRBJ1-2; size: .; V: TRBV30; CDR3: CAWRDRSYGYTF; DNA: TGTGCCTGGCGGGACAGGAGCTATGGCTACACCTTC
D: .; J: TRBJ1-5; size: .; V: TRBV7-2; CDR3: CASSSRVGGNQPQHF; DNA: TGTGCCAGCAGCTCGAGGGTCGGGGGCAATCAGCCCCAGCATTTT
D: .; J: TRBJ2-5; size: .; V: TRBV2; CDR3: CASRPTGTISQYF; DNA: TGTGCCAGCAGACCGACAGGAACAATTAGCCAGTACTTC
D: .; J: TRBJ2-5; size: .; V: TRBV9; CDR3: CASSVAQTSGQETQYF; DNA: TGTGCCAGCAGCGTAGCTCAGACGTCGGGCCAAGAGACCCAGTACTTC
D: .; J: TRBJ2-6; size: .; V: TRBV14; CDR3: CASSQGRVPGANVLTF; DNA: TGTGCCAGCAGCCAAGGCCGAGTCCCTGGGGCCAACGTCCTGACTTTC
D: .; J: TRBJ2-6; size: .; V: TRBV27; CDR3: CASSFGGSGANVLTF; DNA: TGTGCCAGCAGTTTTGGGGGGTCTGGGGCCAACGTCCTGACTTTC
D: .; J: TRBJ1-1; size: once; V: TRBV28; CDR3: CASRKGGAEAFF; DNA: TGTGCCAGCAGGAAAGGGGGGGCTGAAGCTTTCTTT
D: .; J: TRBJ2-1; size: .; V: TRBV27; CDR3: CASSLSEANEQFF; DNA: TGTGCCAGCAGTTTGAGCGAGGCCAATGAGCAGTTCTTC
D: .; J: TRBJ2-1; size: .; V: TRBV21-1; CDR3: CASETSGGSYNEQFF; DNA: TGTGCCAGCGAGACGAGCGGCGGCTCCTACAATGAGCAGTTCTTC
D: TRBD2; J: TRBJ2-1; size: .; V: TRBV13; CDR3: CASSAQLAGAYNEQFF; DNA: TGTGCCAGCAGCGCACAACTAGCGGGCGCCTACAATGAGCAGTTCTTC
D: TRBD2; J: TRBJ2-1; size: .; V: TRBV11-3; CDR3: CASSLAGGAYNEQFF; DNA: TGTGCCAGCAGCTTAGCGGGAGGGGCCTACAATGAGCAGTTCTTC
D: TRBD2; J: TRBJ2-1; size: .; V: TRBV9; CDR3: CASSEGLSNEQFF; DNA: TGTGCCAGCAGCGAGGGACTATCCAATGAGCAGTTCTTC
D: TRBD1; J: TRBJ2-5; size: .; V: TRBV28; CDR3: CASSLTGGGQRETQYF; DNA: TGTGCCAGCAGTTTGACAGGGGGAGGTCAACGGGAGACCCAGTACTTC
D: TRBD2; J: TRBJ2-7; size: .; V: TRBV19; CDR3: CASSITSGSYEQYF; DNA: TGTGCCAGTAGTATCACTAGCGGGAGCTACGAGCAGTACTTC
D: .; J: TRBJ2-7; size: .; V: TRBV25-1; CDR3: CASSVFYEQYF; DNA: TGTGCCAGCAGTGTCTTCTACGAGCAGTACTTC
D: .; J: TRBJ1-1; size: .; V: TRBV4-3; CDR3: CASSQDRTRGTEAFF; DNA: TGCGCCAGCAGCCAAGATCGGACGCGGGGGACTGAAGCTTTCTTT
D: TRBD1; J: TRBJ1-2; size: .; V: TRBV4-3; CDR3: CASSQAGQGASGYTF; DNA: TGCGCCAGCAGCCAAGCGGGACAGGGGGCTTCTGGCTACACCTTC
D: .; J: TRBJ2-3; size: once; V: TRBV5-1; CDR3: CASSLVRTDTDTQYF; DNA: TGCGCCAGCAGCTTGGTCCGGACAGACACAGATACGCAGTATTTT
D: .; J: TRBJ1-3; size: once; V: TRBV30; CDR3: CAWGQISGNTIYF; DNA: TGTGCCTGGGGACAGATCTCTGGAAACACCATATATTTT
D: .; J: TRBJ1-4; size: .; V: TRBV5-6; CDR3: CASSLEGEESNATNEKLFF; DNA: TGTGCCAGCAGCTTGGAAGGGGAGGAGTCGAATGCAACTAATGAAAAACTGTTTTTT
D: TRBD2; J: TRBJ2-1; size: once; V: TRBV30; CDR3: CAWSPPGLAGGHNEQFF; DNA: TGTGCCTGGAGTCCCCCCGGACTAGCGGGAGGTCACAATGAGCAGTTCTTC
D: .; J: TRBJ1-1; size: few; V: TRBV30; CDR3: CAWTRVGTEAFF; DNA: TGTGCCTGGACCAGGGTGGGGACTGAAGCTTTCTTT
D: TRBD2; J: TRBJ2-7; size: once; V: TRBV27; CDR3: CASSLLIAGRPYEQYF; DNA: TGTGCCAGCAGTTTACTCATAGCGGGTCGACCCTACGAGCAGTACTTC
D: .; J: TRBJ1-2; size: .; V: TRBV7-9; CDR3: CASSLEGDDGGYTF; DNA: TGTGCCAGCAGCTTAGAGGGGGACGACGGAGGCTACACCTTC
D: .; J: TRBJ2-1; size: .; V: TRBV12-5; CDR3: CASLPRSSYNEQFF; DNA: TGTGCTAGTCTTCCGCGGAGCTCCTACAATGAGCAGTTCTTC
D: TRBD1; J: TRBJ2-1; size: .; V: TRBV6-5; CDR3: CASGDRIYNEQFF; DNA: TGTGCCAGCGGGGACAGGATATACAATGAGCAGTTCTTC
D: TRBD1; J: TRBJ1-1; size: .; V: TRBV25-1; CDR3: CASSELQGTEAFF; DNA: TGTGCCAGCAGTGAATTACAGGGGACTGAAGCTTTCTTT
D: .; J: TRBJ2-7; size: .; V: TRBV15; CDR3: CATSRDWTPSSYEQYF; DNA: TGTGCCACCAGCAGAGATTGGACTCCTAGCTCCTACGAGCAGTACTTC
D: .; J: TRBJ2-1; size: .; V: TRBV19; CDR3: CASSADRTSYNEQFF; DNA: TGTGCCAGTAGTGCCGACAGAACGTCCTACAATGAGCAGTTCTTC